What follows are 4 T cell receptor beta chains derived from one specimen sequenced in a study of blood T cell repertoires in COVID-19. Assay used: immunoSEQ multiplex PCR; TCRdb lists only in-frame clones, some missing. The sample lists tens of thousands of clones; approximately 88% were seen once. The sample consisted of peripheral blood. Receptors were obtained from a woman aged 60-75 years with acute or convalescent COVID-19.

This chain joins TRBV5-4 and TRBJ1-1; D gene unclear. The CDR3 covers 16 residues. Germline CDR1 reads SGHNT; CDR2 reads YYREEE (reference sequence). V lost 3 bases and J 5 bases, leaving 20 bases between the germline ends. The CDR3 sequence is CASSSPWIGVRTEAFF. The CDR3 nucleotides read TGTGCCAGCAGCTCGCCCTGGATCGGGGTAAGGACTGAAGCTTTCTTT.

The chain combines TRBV2 with TRBJ1-2, with TRBD1 matching over 7 bases. CDR3 size: 15 residues. Germline CDR1 reads SNHLY; CDR2 reads FYNNEI. V shed 5 bases and J 2 bases; nucleotides not matched to a gene: 8. The CDR3 region is CASSRDSATNYGYTF. CDR3 DNA sequence: TGTGCCAGCAGTAGGGACAGCGCTACCAACTATGGCTACACCTTC.

The rearrangement joins TRBV19 to TRBJ1-1; 10 bases map to TRBD1. With V trimmed by 6 bases and J by 0 bases, 13 bases remained unmatched. Germline lookup yields CDR1 LNHDA and CDR2 SQIVND (reference sequence). The CDR3 runs to 18 residues. CDR3 DNA sequence: TGTGCCAGTAGCAGACCTTTGGGACAGGGGATCATGAACACTGAAGCTTTCTTT. Its protein is CASSRPLGQGIMNTEAFF.

The rearrangement joins TRBV27 to TRBJ1-2; D unresolved. Germline assignment: CDR1 MNHEY and CDR2 SMNVEV (reference sequence). Trimming took 3 bases from V and 2 from J, leaving 7 bases between them. The CDR3 spans 13 residues. The chain's CDR3 is CASSFEGNYGYTF. CDR3 bases: TGTGCCAGCAGTTTCGAGGGAAACTATGGCTACACCTTC.